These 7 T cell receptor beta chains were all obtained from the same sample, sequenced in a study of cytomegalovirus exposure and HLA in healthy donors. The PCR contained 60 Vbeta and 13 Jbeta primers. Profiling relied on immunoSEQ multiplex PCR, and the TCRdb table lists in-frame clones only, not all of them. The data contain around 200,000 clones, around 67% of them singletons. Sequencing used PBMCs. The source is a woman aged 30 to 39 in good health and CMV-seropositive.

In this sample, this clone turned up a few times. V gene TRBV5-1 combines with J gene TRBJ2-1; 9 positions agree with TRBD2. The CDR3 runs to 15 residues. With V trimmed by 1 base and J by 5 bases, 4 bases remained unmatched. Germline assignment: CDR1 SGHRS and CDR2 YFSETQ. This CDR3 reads CASSLTAGGHNEQFF. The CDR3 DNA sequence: TGCGCCAGCAGCTTGACAGCGGGAGGCCACAATGAGCAGTTCTTC.

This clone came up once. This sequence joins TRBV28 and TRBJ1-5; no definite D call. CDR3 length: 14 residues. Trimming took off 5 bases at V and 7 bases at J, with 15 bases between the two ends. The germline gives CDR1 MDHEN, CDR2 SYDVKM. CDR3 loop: CASSTPGLQQPQHF. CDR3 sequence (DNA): TGTGCCAGCAGTACCCCAGGCCTCCAACAGCCCCAGCATTTT. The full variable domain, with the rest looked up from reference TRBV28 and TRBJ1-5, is DVKVTQSSRYLVKRTGEKVFLECVQDMDHENMFWYRQDPGLGLRLIYFSYDVKMKEKGDIPEGYSVSREKKERFSLILESASTNQTSMYLCASSTPGLQQPQHFGDGTRLSIL.

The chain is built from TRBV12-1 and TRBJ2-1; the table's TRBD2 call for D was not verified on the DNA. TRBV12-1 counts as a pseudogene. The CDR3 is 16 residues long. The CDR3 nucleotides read TGTGCCAGCAGCTTTGAAGGGACTAACGCCTCCAATGAGCAGTTCTTC. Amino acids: CASSFEGTNASNEQFF.

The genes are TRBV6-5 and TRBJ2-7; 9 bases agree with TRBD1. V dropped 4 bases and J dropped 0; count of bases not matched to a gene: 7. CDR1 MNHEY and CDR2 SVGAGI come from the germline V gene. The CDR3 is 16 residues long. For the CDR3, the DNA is TGTGCCAGCAGTTCTATGACAGGGGGGAGCTCCTACGAGCAGTACTTC. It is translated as CASSSMTGGSSYEQYF.

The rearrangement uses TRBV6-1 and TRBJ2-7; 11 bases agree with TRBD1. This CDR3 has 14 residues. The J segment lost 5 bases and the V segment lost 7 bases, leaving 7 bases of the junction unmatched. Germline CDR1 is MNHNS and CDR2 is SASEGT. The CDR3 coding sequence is TGTGCCAGCACCTCGGACAGGGGGCTAGACGAGCAGTACTTC. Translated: CASTSDRGLDEQYF.

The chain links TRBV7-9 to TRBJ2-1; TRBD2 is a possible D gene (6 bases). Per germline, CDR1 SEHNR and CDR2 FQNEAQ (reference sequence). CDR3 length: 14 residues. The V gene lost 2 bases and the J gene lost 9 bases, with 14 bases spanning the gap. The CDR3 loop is CASSLMDYRVEQFF. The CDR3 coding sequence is TGTGCCAGCAGCTTAATGGACTATAGGGTTGAGCAGTTCTTC. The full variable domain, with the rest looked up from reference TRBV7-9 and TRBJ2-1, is DTGVSQNPRHKITKRGQNVTFRCDPISEHNRLYWYRQTLGQGPEFLTYFQNEAQLEKSRLLSDRFSAERPKGSFSTLEIQRTEQGDSAMYLCASSLMDYRVEQFFGPGTRLTVL.

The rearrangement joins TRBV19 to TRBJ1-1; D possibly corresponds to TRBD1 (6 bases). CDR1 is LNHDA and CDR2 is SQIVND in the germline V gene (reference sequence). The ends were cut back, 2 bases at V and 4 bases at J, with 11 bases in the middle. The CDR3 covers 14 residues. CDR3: CASSIRGGGTEAFF. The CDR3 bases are TGTGCCAGTAGTATAAGGGGAGGGGGCACTGAAGCTTTCTTT.